These 19 T cell receptor beta chains were sequenced from one sample in a study of identical twins. One entry per CDR3 protein results from TCRdb running MiXCR on the 5' RACE reads. The data contain fewer than 250,000 distinct CDR3 sequences, 15% to 20% of them singletons. This same sample was also taken into another study, of T cells expressing NK-cell markers.

The sequenced sample consisted of CD8+ T cells sorted from blood. The receptor set was obtained from a woman aged 18-29 years in good health.

This rearrangement joins TRBV11-2 to TRBJ1-2; 7 nucleotides align to TRBD1. From germline, CDR1 is SGHAT and CDR2 FQNNGV. The junction had 7 bases not matched to a gene; V was cut back by 1 base and J by 8 bases. This CDR3 has 14 amino acids. The CDR3 sequence: CASSLVAGGEGYTF. The CDR3 bases are TGTGCCAGCAGCTTAGTTGCAGGGGGAGAAGGCTACACCTTC.

This clonotype was recorded a few times. The chain uses TRBV6-5 and TRBJ2-2; D unresolved. CDR3 length: 15 amino acids. Trimming took 0 bases from V and 10 from J, leaving 15 bases between them. The germline V gene has CDR1 MNHEY and CDR2 SVGAGI. The CDR3: CASSYSISGLVELFF. The CDR3 region has the DNA TGTGCCAGCAGTTACTCGATCAGTGGGTTAGTGGAGCTGTTTTTT.

This clonotype was found many times. The rearrangement uses TRBV9 and TRBJ2-3; D is unclear. V was cut by 0 bases and J by 0 bases, with 5 bases left in between. This CDR3 has 14 residues. From germline, CDR1 is SGDLS and CDR2 YYNGEE. CDR3 protein: CASSVVGSTDTQYF. For the CDR3, the DNA is TGTGCCAGCAGCGTAGTTGGTAGCACAGATACGCAGTATTTT.

This chain uses TRBV5-1 with TRBJ2-3; 7 bases map to TRBD2. CDR1 and CDR2 from the germline V gene are SGHRS and YFSETQ. The CDR3 spans 15 residues. V dropped 3 bases and J dropped 2; count of bases not matched to a gene: 6. The CDR3 bases are TGCGCCAGCAGCTACCGGACTAGTCACACAGATACGCAGTATTTT. It specifies CASSYRTSHTDTQYF.

This rearrangement joins TRBV30 to TRBJ2-3; D unresolved. V was clipped by 0 bases and J by 3 bases, with 7 bases between them. The length of the CDR3 is 13 residues. Germline values: CDR1 GTSNPN, CDR2 SVGIG (reference sequence). CDR3 sequence reads: CAWSVTSTDTQYF. The CDR3 DNA reads TGTGCCTGGAGTGTAACCTCGACAGATACGCAGTATTTT.

The V and J genes are TRBV10-1 and TRBJ2-1, with TRBD1 identical over 9 bases. The CDR3 has 13 amino acids. Looked up from germline, CDR1 is WNHNN and CDR2 is SYGVQD (reference sequence). V shed 6 bases, J shed 7 bases, and the junction held 4 bases outside the gene matches. The CDR3 loop reads CASRGQGVNEQFF. As DNA, the CDR3 is TGCGCCAGCAGGGGACAGGGCGTAAATGAGCAGTTCTTC.

The rearrangement joins TRBV5-4 to TRBJ2-6; TRBD2 agrees at 7 bases. The germline gives CDR1 SGHNT, CDR2 YYREEE (reference sequence). The V and J ends lost 3 bases and 2 bases, in that order; junction bases with no gene match: 5. This CDR3 is built from 16 residues. Here the CDR3 reads CASSYGREPGANVLTF. For the CDR3, the DNA is TGTGCCAGCAGCTATGGGAGGGAACCTGGGGCCAACGTCCTGACTTTC. The variable domain in full, completed from reference TRBV5-4 and TRBJ2-6, reads ETGVTQSPTHLIKTRGQQVTLRCSSQSGHNTVSWYQQALGQGPQFIFQYYREEENGRGNFPPRFSGLQFPNYSSELNVNALELDDSALYLCASSYGREPGANVLTFGAGSRLTVL.

The genes are TRBV7-9 and TRBJ2-3; no definite D call. The germline V and J ends were trimmed by 3 bases and 6 bases, with 13 bases remaining between them. Germline V CDR1 and CDR2: SEHNR, FQNEAQ (reference sequence). This CDR3 has 14 amino acids. The CDR3, as DNA: TGTGCCAGCAGCTTCGGACCTCCTCCGGATACGCAGTATTTT. Amino acids: CASSFGPPPDTQYF.

As DNA, the CDR3 is TGTGCCAGCAGCCAACCAAAATTACGACTTGAAGAGACCCAGTACTTC. Amino acids: CASSQPKLRLEETQYF. The chain has TRBV3-1 and TRBJ2-5; D remains unclear. This CDR3 is built from 16 residues. CDR1 is LGHDT and CDR2 is YNNKEL in the germline V gene (reference sequence). V was pared by 2 bases and J by 3 bases, with 16 bases between.

The chain couples TRBV27 to TRBJ2-7; D remains ambiguous. Germline assignment: CDR1 MNHEY and CDR2 SMNVEV (reference sequence). Trimming took off 5 bases at V and 7 bases at J, with 12 bases between the two ends. CDR3 size: 12 residues. This chain's CDR3 is CASSGSFREQYF. CDR3 in DNA: TGTGCCAGCAGTGGGTCCTTTCGGGAGCAGTACTTC.

The chain employs TRBV29-1 and TRBJ1-1; D possibly corresponds to TRBD1 (5 bases). The germline V and J ends were trimmed by 0 bases and 10 bases, with 12 bases remaining between them. In germline, CDR1 is SQVTM, CDR2 ANQGSEA. CDR3 length: 12 amino acids. The DNA of the CDR3 is TGCAGCGTTGAAGATGAAGGCGGGGGAGCTTTCTTT. Translating gives CSVEDEGGGAFF.

CDR3 sequence reads: CASSQTPETKETQYF. The CDR3, as DNA: TGTGCCAGCAGCCAAACCCCGGAAACTAAAGAGACCCAGTACTTC. This sequence joins TRBV11-2 and TRBJ2-5; D unresolved. The germline CDR1 and CDR2 sequences are SGHAT and FQNNGV. CDR3 size: 15 residues. Trimming shortened V by 5 bases and J by 3 bases, and 16 bases separated the two germline ends.

The rearrangement joins TRBV7-3 to TRBJ2-3, with D perhaps matching TRBD1 or TRBD2 (6 bases each). Germline CDR1 and CDR2: SGHTA and FQGTGA. Trimming took off 5 bases at V and 0 bases at J, with 12 bases between the two ends. The CDR3 has 15 amino acids. The CDR3 loop reads CASSDLGGSTDTQYF. The DNA for the CDR3 is TGTGCCAGCAGCGACCTCGGGGGCAGCACAGATACGCAGTATTTT.

This chain links TRBV29-1 with TRBJ2-1, with 10 bases aligning to TRBD2. Trimming at V came to 7 bases and at J to 10 bases, leaving 25 bases not matched to a gene. Germline CDR1 reads SQVTM; CDR2 reads ANQGSEA. This CDR3 region has 18 residues. The chain's CDR3 is CSATSRQGQLAGSPEQFF. The CDR3 nucleotides are TGCAGCGCCACTAGCCGACAGGGTCAACTAGCGGGGTCTCCAGAGCAGTTCTTC.

The chain combines TRBV25-1 with TRBJ2-7; 9 bases are shared with TRBD1. The CDR3 sequence is 15 residues long. The J segment lost 6 bases and the V segment lost 1 base, leaving 7 bases of the junction unmatched. The germline CDR1 and CDR2 sequences are MGHDK and SYGVNS. The CDR3 coding sequence is TGTGCCAGCAGTGAATCCGGGACAGGGTCTCTCGAGCAGTACTTC. Encoded protein: CASSESGTGSLEQYF.

The chain couples TRBV9 to TRBJ2-3; 13 bases fit TRBD2. The trim removed 7 bases at V and 5 bases at J, leaving 7 bases unmatched. Germline V gene sequence: CDR1 SGDLS, CDR2 YYNGEE. The CDR3 is 15 residues long. In DNA, the CDR3 is TGTGCCAGCGGCCCCGGACTAGCGGGAGTAGATACGCAGTATTTT. Amino acids: CASGPGLAGVDTQYF. Looking up the rest from reference TRBV9 and TRBJ2-3 gives the full variable domain: DSGVTQTPKHLITATGQRVTLRCSPRSGDLSVYWYQQSLDQGLQFLIQYYNGEERAKGNILERFSAQQFPDLHSELNLSSLELGDSALYFCASGPGLAGVDTQYFGPGTRLTVL.

This chain connects TRBV4-2 to TRBJ2-5; 7 nucleotides align to TRBD2. Per the germline V gene, CDR1 is LGHNA and CDR2 is YNFKEQ. The trim removed 4 bases at V and 5 bases at J, leaving 16 bases unmatched. The CDR3 consists of 17 residues. DNA of the CDR3: TGTGCCAGCAGCCGGACGGTAGCAGCGGGGCGGGGGGAGACCCAGTACTTC. This translates into CASSRTVAAGRGETQYF.

This clonotype was observed a handful of times. This chain connects TRBV12-3 or TRBV12-4 to TRBJ1-1, with D hard to call. The CDR3 runs to 14 residues. Deletions cut 5 bases from V and 1 base from J, with 11 bases between. The CDR3 region has the DNA TGTGCCAGCAGTGCTTTTGCGACGAACACTGAAGCTTTCTTT. Its protein product is CASSAFATNTEAFF.

J is TRBJ2-1 and V is TRBV27; 8 bases match TRBD1. In germline, CDR1 is MNHEY, CDR2 SMNVEV (reference sequence). Unmatched junction bases numbered 4, after V lost 0 bases and J lost 6 bases. This CDR3 has 15 residues. CDR3 bases: TGTGCCAGCAGTTTATCCGCGACAGGGGTCAATGAGCAGTTCTTC. It codes for CASSLSATGVNEQFF.